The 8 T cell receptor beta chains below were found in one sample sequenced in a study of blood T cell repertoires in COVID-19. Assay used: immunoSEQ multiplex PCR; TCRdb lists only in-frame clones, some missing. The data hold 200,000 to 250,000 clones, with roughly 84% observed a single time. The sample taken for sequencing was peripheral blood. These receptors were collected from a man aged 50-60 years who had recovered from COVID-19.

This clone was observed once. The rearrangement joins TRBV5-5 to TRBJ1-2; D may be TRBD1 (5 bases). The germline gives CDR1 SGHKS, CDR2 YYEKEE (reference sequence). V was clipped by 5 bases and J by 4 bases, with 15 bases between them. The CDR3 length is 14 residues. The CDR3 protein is CASRPWGAAYGYTF. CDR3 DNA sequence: TGTGCCAGCAGACCTTGGGGCGCAGCCTATGGCTACACCTTC.

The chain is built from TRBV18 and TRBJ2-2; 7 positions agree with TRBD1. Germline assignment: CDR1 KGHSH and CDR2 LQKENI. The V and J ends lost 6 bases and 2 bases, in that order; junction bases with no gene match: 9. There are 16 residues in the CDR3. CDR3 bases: TGTGCCAGCTCGCTCGGGACAGCCGTAAACACCGGGGAGCTGTTTTTT. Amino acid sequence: CASSLGTAVNTGELFF.

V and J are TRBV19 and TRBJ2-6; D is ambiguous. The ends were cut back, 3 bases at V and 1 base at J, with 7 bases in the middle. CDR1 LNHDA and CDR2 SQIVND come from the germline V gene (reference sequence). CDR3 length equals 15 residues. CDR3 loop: CASSILRSGANVLTF. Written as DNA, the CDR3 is TGTGCCAGTAGTATCCTCAGGTCTGGGGCCAACGTCCTGACTTTC. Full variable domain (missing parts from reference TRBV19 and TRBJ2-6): DGGITQSPKYLFRKEGQNVTLSCEQNLNHDAMYWYRQDPGQGLRLIYYSQIVNDFQKGDIAEGYSVSREKKESFPLTVTSAQKNPTAFYLCASSILRSGANVLTFGAGSRLTVL.

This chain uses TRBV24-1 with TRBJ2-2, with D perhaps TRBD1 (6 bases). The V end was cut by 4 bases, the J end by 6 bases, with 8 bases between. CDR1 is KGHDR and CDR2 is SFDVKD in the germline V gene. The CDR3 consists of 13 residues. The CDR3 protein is CATSEGQSGELFF. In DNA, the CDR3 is TGTGCCACCAGTGAAGGACAGTCCGGGGAGCTGTTTTTT.

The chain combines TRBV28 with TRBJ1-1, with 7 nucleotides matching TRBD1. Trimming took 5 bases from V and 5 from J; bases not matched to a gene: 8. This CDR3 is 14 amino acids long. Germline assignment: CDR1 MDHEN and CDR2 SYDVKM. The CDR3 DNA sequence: TGTGCCAGCAGTCCCCTCAGGGGGAGTACTGAAGCTTTCTTT. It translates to CASSPLRGSTEAFF.

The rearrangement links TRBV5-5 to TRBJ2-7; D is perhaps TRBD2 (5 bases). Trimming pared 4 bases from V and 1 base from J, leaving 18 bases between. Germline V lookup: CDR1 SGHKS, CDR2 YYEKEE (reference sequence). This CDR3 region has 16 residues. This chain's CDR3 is CASSPTERAVSYEQYF. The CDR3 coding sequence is TGTGCCAGCAGCCCGACGGAACGAGCGGTTTCCTACGAGCAGTACTTC.

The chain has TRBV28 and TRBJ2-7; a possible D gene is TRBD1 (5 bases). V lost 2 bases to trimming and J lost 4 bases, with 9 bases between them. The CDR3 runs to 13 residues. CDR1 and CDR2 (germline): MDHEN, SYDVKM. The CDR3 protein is CASSLRQGYEQYF. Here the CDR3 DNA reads TGTGCCAGCAGTTTAAGGCAGGGATACGAGCAGTACTTC.

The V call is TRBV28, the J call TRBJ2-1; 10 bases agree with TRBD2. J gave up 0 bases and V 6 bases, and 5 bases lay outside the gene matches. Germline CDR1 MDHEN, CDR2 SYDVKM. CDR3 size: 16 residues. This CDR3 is CASRWSSGSSYNEQFF. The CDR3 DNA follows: TGTGCCAGCAGATGGTCTAGCGGGAGCTCCTACAATGAGCAGTTCTTC.